These T cell receptor beta chains were read from a single sample in a study of early T cells in non-severe SARS-CoV-2 infection. Via MiXCR, TCRdb re-called the 5' RACE reads, giving one row per CDR3 protein. Of nearly 95,000 distinct CDR3 sequences detected, roughly 17% appear once; the ten largest clones hold about 5%. This specimen was whole blood, taken at baseline. The receptor set was obtained from an adult who was a healthcare worker with PCR-confirmed SARS-CoV-2 infection or an uninfected control (not recorded which). The CDR3 runs from the conserved cysteine through the conserved F or W. The D gene is left open where the match is weak. Size is omitted from some rows. Given values are once, few, many or a class for expanded clones.

clone_size,j_call,d_call,v_call,cdr3_aa,cdr3_nt
NA,TRBJ2-7,NA,TRBV2,CASSDPKNSYSGSYEQYF,TGTGCCAGCAGTGACCCGAAAAACTCCTACTCGGGCTCCTACGAGCAGTACTTC
few,TRBJ2-7,TRBD2,TRBV20-1,CSAPGPRTSPYEQYF,TGCAGTGCTCCTGGTCCGAGGACTAGTCCCTACGAGCAGTACTTC
few,TRBJ1-1,NA,TRBV18,CATAYQGTEAFF,TGTGCCACCGCATACCAGGGCACTGAAGCTTTCTTT
few,TRBJ2-7,NA,TRBV12-3/TRBV12-4,CASSQITSEQYF,TGTGCCAGCAGTCAAATCACGAGCGAACAGTACTTC
many,TRBJ1-6,NA,TRBV27,CASSSGMANSPLHF,TGTGCCAGCAGTTCGGGGATGGCAAATTCACCCCTCCACTTT
few,TRBJ2-7,TRBD1,TRBV7-9,CASSLEGTGAYEQYF,TGTGCCAGCAGCTTAGAAGGGACAGGGGCCTACGAGCAGTACTTC
many,TRBJ1-6,NA,TRBV3-1,CASSPRGSRGTLHF,TGTGCCAGCAGCCCCCGGGGGTCTCGGGGTACCCTCCACTTT
NA,TRBJ2-5,NA,TRBV7-9,CASSATPTQYF,TGTGCCAGCAGCGCGACCCCGACCCAGTACTTC
many,TRBJ2-5,TRBD1,TRBV7-2,CASSLAGTGETQYF,TGTGCCAGCAGCCTGGCCGGGACAGGGGAGACCCAGTACTTC
many,TRBJ2-1,TRBD2,TRBV7-9,CASSYSGRAEEEQFF,TGTGCCAGCAGCTATAGCGGGAGGGCCGAGGAAGAGCAGTTCTTC
NA,TRBJ2-1,TRBD2,TRBV20-1,CSALKREGGNEQFF,TGCAGTGCTCTCAAGCGGGAGGGGGGCAATGAGCAGTTCTTC
NA,TRBJ2-1,TRBD2,TRBV6-2/TRBV6-3,CASRPRLAYEQFF,TGTGCCAGCAGGCCCCGACTAGCTTATGAGCAGTTCTTC
few,TRBJ2-3,NA,TRBV12-3/TRBV12-4,CAITLMDTQYF,TGTGCCATCACCTTGATGGATACGCAGTATTTT
NA,TRBJ2-7,NA,TRBV19,CASSIEHTGRTYEQYF,TGTGCCAGTAGTATAGAGCATACAGGGCGTACCTACGAGCAGTACTTC
NA,TRBJ2-7,NA,TRBV12-3/TRBV12-4,CASSLRQKQYF,TGTGCCAGCAGCCTAAGACAGAAGCAGTACTTC
NA,TRBJ2-5,TRBD2,TRBV6-2/TRBV6-3,CASSRGTSRQETQYF,TGTGCCAGCAGCCGCGGGACTAGCAGACAAGAGACCCAGTACTTC
few,TRBJ2-3,NA,TRBV3-2,CASSQKSPPCRYTDTQYF,TGTGCCAGCAGCCAAAAAAGCCCCCCGTGTAGATACACAGATACGCAGTATTTT
NA,TRBJ2-7,NA,TRBV7-9,CASSPLPLPIISYEQYF,TGTGCCAGCAGCCCACTCCCCCTCCCGATCATCTCCTACGAGCAGTACTTC
NA,TRBJ2-5,TRBD2,TRBV11-2,CASSFGLVETQYF,TGTGCCAGCAGCTTTGGACTAGTGGAGACCCAGTACTTC
NA,TRBJ1-2,NA,TRBV28,CASSLLSPVDYGYTF,TGTGCCAGCAGTTTATTAAGCCCGGTTGACTATGGCTACACCTTC
NA,TRBJ2-2,NA,TRBV7-3,CASSLRLVNTGELFF,TGTGCCAGCAGCTTAAGGCTTGTGAACACCGGGGAGCTGTTTTTT
many,TRBJ2-2,NA,TRBV12-3/TRBV12-4,CASTAREGVWSGELFF,TGTGCCAGCACAGCCCGAGAGGGAGTTTGGTCCGGGGAGCTGTTTTTT
NA,TRBJ1-5,NA,TRBV7-9,CASSLEGPQPQHF,TGTGCCAGCAGCTTAGAAGGTCCTCAGCCCCAGCATTTT
NA,TRBJ2-7,TRBD1,TRBV18,CASSAGTAYYEQYF,TGTGCCAGCTCAGCCGGGACAGCCTACTACGAGCAGTACTTC